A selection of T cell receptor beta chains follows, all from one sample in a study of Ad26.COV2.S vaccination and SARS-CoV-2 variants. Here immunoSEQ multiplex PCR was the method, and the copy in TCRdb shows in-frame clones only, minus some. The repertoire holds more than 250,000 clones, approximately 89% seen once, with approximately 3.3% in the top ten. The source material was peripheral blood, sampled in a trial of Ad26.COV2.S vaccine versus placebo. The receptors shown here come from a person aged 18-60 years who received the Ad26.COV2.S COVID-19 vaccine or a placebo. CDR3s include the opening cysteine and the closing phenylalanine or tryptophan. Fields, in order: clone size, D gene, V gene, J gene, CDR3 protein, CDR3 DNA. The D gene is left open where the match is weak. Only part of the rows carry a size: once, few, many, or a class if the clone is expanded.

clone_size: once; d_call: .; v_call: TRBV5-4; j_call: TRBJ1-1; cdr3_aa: CASSREGRLDTEAFF; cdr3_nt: TGTGCCAGCAGCCGAGAGGGCAGGTTGGACACTGAAGCTTTCTTT
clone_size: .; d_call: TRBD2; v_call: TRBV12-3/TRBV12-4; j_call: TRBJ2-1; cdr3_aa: CASSASGIDEQFF; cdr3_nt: TGTGCCAGCAGTGCTAGCGGGATCGATGAGCAGTTCTTC
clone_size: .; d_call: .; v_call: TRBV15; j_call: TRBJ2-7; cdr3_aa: CATSRATASYEQYF; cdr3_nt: TGTGCCACCAGCAGAGCAACAGCCTCCTACGAGCAGTACTTC
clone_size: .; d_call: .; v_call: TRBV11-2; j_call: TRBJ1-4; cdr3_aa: CASSPGFLNEKLFF; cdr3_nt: TGTGCCAGCAGCCCGGGATTCTTAAATGAAAAACTGTTTTTT
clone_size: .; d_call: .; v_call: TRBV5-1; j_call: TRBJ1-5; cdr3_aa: CARKNREGNQPQHF; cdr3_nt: TGCGCCAGGAAAAACAGGGAAGGCAATCAGCCCCAGCATTTT
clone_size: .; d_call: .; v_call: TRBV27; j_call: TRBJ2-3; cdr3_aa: CASSLRRPSTDTQYF; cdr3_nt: TGTGCCAGCAGTTTAAGGCGGCCTAGCACAGATACGCAGTATTTT
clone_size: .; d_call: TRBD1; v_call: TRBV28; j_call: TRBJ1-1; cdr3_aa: CASSLTGANTEAFF; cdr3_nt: TGTGCCAGCAGTTTGACAGGGGCGAACACTGAAGCTTTCTTT
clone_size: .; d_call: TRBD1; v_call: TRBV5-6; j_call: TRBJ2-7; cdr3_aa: CASSLGLGGSEQYF; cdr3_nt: TGTGCCAGCAGCTTGGGTTTAGGGGGCAGCGAGCAGTACTTC
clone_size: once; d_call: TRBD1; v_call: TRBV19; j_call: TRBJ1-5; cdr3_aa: CASSTQGQGREQPQHF; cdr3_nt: TGTGCCAGTAGTACCCAGGGACAGGGGAGAGAACAGCCCCAGCATTTT
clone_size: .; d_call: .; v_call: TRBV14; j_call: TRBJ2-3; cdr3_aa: CASSQEIGRPTDTQYF; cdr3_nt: TGTGCCAGCAGCCAAGAGATCGGCAGACCCACAGATACGCAGTATTTT
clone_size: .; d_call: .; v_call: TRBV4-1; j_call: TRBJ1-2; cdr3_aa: CASSQDIRRTGLLFGYTF; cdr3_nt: TGCGCCAGCAGCCAAGATATCAGGAGGACGGGTCTTTTATTTGGCTACACCTTC
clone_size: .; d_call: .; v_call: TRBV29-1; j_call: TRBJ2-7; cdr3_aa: CSYRASSYEQYF; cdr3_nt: TGCAGCTACCGCGCCAGCTCCTACGAGCAGTACTTC
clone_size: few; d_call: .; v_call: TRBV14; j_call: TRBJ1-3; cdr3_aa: CASSQDLRSSGNTIYF; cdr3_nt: TGTGCCAGCAGCCAAGACTTAAGGAGCTCTGGAAACACCATATATTTT
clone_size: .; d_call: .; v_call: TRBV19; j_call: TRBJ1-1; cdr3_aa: CASSIRERAGPGTEAFF; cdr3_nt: TGTGCCAGTAGTATTAGGGAAAGGGCCGGGCCGGGGACTGAAGCTTTCTTT
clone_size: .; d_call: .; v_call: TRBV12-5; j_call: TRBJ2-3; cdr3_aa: CASGGTDTQYF; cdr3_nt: TGTGCTAGCGGCGGCACAGATACGCAGTATTTT
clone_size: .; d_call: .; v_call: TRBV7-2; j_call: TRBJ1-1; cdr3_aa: CASSWSTGLNTEAFF; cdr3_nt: TGTGCCAGCAGCTGGAGTACAGGACTGAACACTGAAGCTTTCTTT
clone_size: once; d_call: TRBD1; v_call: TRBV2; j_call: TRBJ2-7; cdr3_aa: CASRPTGSEQYF; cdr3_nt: TGTGCCAGCAGGCCGACAGGGTCCGAGCAGTACTTC
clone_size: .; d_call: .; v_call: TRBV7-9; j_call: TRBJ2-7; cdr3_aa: CASSVLGSSYEQYF; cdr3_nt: TGTGCCAGCAGCGTACTAGGGAGCTCCTACGAGCAGTACTTC
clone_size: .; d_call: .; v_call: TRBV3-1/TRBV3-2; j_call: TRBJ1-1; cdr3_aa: CASSQGWAVSAFF; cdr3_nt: TGTGCCAGCAGCCAAGGTTGGGCAGTTTCAGCTTTCTTT
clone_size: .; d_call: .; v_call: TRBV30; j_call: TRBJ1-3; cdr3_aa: CAWSVENTIYF; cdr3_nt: TGTGCCTGGAGTGTTGAGAACACCATATATTTT
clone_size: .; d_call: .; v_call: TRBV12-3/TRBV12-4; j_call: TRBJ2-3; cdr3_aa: CASSLRGPDTQYF; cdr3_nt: TGTGCCAGCAGTTTGCGAGGGCCAGATACGCAGTATTTT
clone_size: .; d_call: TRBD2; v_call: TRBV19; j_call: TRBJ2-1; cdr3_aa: CASRGLAGDSYNEQFF; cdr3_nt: TGTGCCAGTAGGGGACTAGCGGGGGACTCCTACAATGAGCAGTTCTTC
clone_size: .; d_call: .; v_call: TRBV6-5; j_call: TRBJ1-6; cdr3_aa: CASSPVGRSPLHF; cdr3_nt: TGTGCCAGCAGCCCAGTGGGGAGGTCACCCCTCCACTTT
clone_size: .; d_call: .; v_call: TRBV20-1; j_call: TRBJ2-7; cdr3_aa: CSASSGRLEQYF; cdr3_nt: TGCAGTGCTAGTTCAGGGAGGCTCGAGCAGTACTTC
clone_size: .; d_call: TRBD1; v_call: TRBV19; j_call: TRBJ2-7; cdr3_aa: CASRDSGTGGHEQYF; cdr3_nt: TGTGCCAGTAGAGATTCCGGGACAGGGGGCCACGAGCAGTACTTC
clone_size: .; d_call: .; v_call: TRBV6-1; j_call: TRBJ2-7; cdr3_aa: CASSERFGGTSYEQYF; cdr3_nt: TGTGCCAGCAGTGAAAGATTCGGGGGTACATCCTACGAGCAGTACTTC
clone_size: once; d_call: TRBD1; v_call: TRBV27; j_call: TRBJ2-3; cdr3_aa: CASSLSPPGQGGTDTQYF; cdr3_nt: TGTGCCAGCAGTTTATCCCCACCGGGACAGGGGGGAACAGATACGCAGTATTTT
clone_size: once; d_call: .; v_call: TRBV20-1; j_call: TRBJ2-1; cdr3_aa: CSAEARGEQFF; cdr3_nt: TGCAGTGCGGAGGCCAGGGGTGAGCAGTTCTTC
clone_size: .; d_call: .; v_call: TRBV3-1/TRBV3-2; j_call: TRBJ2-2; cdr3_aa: CASSPGLIGELFF; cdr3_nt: TGTGCCAGCAGTCCGGGACTGATCGGGGAGCTGTTTTTT
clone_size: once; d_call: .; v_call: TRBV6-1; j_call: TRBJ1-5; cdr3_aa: CASSEIGGANQPQHF; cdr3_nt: TGTGCCAGCAGTGAAATTGGGGGGGCTAATCAGCCCCAGCATTTT
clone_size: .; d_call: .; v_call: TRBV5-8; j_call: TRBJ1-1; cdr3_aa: CASSSTPKAFF; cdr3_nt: TGTGCCAGCAGCTCTACCCCGAAGGCTTTCTTT
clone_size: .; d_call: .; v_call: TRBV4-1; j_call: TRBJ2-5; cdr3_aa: CASSPGTYETQYF; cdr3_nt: TGCGCCAGCAGCCCAGGGACCTACGAGACCCAGTACTTC
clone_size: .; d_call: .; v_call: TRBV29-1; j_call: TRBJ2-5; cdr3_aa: CSVEKPGSETQYF; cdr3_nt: TGCAGCGTTGAAAAACCAGGGTCCGAGACCCAGTACTTC
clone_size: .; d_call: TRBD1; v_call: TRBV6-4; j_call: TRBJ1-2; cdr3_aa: CASSPQEQGAGYGYTF; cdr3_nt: TGTGCCAGCAGTCCCCAAGAGCAGGGGGCGGGCTATGGCTACACCTTC
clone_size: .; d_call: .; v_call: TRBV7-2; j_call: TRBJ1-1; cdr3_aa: CASSLGPNAEAFF; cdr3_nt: TGTGCCAGCAGCTTAGGTCCCAACGCTGAAGCTTTCTTT
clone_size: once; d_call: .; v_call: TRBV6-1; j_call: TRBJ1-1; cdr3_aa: CASSEGAGYEAFF; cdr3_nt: TGTGCCAGCAGTGAAGGTGCGGGCTATGAAGCTTTCTTT
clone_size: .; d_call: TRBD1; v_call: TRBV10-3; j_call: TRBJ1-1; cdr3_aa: CAISESWTGVNTEAFF; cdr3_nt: TGTGCCATCAGTGAGTCATGGACAGGTGTGAACACTGAAGCTTTCTTT
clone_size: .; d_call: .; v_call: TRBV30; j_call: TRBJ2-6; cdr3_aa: CARTDGSGANVLTF; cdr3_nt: TGTGCCCGGACGGATGGCTCTGGGGCCAACGTCCTGACTTTC
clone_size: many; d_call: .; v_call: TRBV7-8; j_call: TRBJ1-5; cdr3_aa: CASSLEGSSQPQHF; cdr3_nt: TGTGCCAGCAGCTTAGAAGGTTCTAGTCAGCCCCAGCATTTT
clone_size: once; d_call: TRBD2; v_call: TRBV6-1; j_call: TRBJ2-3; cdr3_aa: CASSEVFGGGTDTQYF; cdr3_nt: TGTGCCAGCAGTGAAGTCTTCGGCGGGGGGACAGATACGCAGTATTTT